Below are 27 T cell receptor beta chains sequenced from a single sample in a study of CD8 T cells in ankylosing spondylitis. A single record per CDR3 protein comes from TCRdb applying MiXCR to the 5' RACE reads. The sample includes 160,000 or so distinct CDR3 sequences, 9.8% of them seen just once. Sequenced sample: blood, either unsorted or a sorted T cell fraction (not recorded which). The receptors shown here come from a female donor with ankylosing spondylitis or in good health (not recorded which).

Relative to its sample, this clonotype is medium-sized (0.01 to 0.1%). The CDR3, as DNA: TGTGCCAGCAGTTTGGGGAATGAGCAGTTCTTC. It specifies CASSLGNEQFF. The chain carries TRBV12-3 or TRBV12-4 and TRBJ2-1; no clear D. Deletions cut 3 bases from V and 7 bases from J, with 4 bases between. The CDR3 consists of 11 residues.

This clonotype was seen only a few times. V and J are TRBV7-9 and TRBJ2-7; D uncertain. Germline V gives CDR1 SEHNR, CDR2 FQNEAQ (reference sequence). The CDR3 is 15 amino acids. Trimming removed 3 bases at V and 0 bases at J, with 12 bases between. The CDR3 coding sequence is TGTGCCAGCAGCTTTCTCCTCAGGAGCTCCTACGAGCAGTACTTC. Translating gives CASSFLLRSSYEQYF.

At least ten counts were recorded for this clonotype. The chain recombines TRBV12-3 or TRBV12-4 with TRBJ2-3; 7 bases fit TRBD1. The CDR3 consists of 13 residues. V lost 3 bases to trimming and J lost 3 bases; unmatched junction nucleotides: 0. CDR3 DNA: TGTGCCAGCAGTTTGACAGGGACAGATACGCAGTATTTT. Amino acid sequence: CASSLTGTDTQYF.

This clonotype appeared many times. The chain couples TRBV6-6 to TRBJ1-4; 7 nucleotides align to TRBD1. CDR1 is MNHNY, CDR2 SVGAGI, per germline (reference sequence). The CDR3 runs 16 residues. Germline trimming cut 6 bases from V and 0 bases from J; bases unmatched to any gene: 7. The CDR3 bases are TGTGCCAGCAGCCGGGACAGTTTTGCAACTAATGAAAAACTGTTTTTT. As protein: CASSRDSFATNEKLFF.

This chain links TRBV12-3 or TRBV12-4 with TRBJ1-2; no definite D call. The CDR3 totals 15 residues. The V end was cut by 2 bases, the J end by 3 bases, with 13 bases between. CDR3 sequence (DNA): TGTGCCAGCAGTTTACCTGGGGTGGAGGACTATGGCTACACCTTC. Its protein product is CASSLPGVEDYGYTF.

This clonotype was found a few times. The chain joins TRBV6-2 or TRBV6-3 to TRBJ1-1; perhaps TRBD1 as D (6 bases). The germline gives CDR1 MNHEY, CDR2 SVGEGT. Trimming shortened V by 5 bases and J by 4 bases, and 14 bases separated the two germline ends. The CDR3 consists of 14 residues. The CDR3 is CASSTQHRATEAFF. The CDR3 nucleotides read TGTGCCAGCAGTACACAGCACAGGGCCACTGAAGCTTTCTTT.

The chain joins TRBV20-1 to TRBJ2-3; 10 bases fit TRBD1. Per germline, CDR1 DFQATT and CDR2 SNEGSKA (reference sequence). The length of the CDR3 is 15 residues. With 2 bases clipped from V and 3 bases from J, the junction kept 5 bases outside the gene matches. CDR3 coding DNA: TGCAGTGCTAGACCGGACAGGGGGATTACAGATACGCAGTATTTT. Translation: CSARPDRGITDTQYF.

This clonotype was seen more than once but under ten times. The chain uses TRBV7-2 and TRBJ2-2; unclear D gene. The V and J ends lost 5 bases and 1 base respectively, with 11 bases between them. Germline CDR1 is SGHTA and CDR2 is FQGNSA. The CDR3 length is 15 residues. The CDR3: CASSPMTQNTGELFF. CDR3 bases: TGTGCCAGCAGCCCGATGACCCAGAACACCGGGGAGCTGTTTTTT.

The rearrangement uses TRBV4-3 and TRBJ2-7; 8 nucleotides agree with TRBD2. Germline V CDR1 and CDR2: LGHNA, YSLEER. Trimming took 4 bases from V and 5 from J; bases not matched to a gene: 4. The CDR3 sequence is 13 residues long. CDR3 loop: CASSPGLGNEQYF. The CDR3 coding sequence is TGCGCCAGCAGCCCGGGACTAGGAAACGAGCAGTACTTC.

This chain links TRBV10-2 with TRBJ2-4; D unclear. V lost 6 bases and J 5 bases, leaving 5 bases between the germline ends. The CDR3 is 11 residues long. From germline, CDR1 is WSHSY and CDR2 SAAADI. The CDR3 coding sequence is TGCGCCAGCAGGGTAGAAAACATTCAGTACTTC. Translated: CASRVENIQYF.

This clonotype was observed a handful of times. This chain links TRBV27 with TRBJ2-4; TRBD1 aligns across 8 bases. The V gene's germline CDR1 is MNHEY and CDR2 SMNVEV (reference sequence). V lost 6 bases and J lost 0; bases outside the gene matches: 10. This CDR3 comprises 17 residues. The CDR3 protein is CASSPKTGGVAKNIQYF. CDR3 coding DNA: TGTGCCAGCAGCCCCAAAACAGGGGGAGTAGCCAAAAACATTCAGTACTTC.

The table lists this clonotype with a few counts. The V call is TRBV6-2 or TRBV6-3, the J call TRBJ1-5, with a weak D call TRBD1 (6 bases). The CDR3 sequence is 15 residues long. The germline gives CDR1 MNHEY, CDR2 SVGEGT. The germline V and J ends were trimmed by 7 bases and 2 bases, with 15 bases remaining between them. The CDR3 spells CASKATRGGNQPQHF. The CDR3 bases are TGTGCCAGCAAGGCCACGAGGGGGGGCAATCAGCCCCAGCATTTT.

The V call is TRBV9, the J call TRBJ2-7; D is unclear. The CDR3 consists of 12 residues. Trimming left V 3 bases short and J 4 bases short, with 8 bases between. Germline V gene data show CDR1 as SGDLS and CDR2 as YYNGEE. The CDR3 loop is CASSGLGYEQYF. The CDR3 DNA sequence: TGTGCCAGCAGCGGACTGGGTTACGAGCAGTACTTC.

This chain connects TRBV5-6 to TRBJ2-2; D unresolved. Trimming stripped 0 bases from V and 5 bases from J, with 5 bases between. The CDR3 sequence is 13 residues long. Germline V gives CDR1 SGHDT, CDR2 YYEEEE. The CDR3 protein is CASSLGTTGELFF. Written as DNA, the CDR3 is TGTGCCAGCAGCTTGGGAACAACCGGGGAGCTGTTTTTT. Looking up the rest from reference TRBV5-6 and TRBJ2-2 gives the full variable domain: DAGVTQSPTHLIKTRGQQVTLRCSPKSGHDTVSWYQQALGQGPQFIFQYYEEEERQRGNFPDRFSGHQFPNYSSELNVNALLLGDSALYLCASSLGTTGELFFGEGSRLTVL.

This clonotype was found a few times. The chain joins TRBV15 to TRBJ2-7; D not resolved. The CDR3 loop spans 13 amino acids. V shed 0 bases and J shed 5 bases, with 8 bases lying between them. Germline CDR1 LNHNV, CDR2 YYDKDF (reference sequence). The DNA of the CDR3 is TGTGCCACCAGCAGAGACCGCCGTAACGAGCAGTACTTC. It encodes CATSRDRRNEQYF.

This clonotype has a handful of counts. The CDR3 loop reads CASSFVREFHNEQFF. Written as DNA, the CDR3 is TGTGCCAGCAGCTTCGTCCGGGAGTTCCACAATGAGCAGTTCTTC. This chain uses TRBV7-6 with TRBJ2-1, with a tentative D call TRBD2 (6 bases). V lost 3 bases and J 5 bases, leaving 14 bases between the germline ends. CDR1 is SGHVS and CDR2 is FNYEAQ in the germline V gene. The length of the CDR3 is 15 residues.

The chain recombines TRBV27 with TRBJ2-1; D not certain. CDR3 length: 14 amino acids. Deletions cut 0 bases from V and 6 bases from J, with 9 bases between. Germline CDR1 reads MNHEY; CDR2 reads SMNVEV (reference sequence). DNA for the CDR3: TGTGCCAGCAGTTTATCAGGGCCCTCCAATGAGCAGTTCTTC. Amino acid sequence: CASSLSGPSNEQFF.

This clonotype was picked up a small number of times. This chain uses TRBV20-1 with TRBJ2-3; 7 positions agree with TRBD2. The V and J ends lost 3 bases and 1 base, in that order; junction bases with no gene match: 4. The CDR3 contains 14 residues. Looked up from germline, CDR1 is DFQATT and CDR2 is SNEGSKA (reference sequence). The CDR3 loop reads CSASPTSRTDTQYF. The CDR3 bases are TGCAGTGCTAGTCCGACTAGCCGCACAGATACGCAGTATTTT.

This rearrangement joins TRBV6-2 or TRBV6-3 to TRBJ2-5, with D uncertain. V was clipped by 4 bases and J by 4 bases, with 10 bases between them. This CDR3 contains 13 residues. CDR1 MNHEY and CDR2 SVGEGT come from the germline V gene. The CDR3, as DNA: TGTGCCAGCAGTTCGCTAGTTGCAGAGACCCAGTACTTC. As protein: CASSSLVAETQYF.

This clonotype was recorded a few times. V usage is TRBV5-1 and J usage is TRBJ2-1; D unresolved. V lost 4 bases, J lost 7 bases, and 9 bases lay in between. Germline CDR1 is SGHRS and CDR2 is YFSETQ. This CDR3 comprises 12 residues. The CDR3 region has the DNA TGCGCCAGCAGCCCGTTGTCGAATGAGCAGTTCTTC. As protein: CASSPLSNEQFF.

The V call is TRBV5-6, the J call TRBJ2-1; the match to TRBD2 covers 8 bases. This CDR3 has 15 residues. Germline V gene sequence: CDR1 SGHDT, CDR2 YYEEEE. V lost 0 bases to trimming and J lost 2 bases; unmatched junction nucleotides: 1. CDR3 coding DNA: TGTGCCAGCAGCTTGGAAGCGGGAGCCTACAATGAGCAGTTCTTC. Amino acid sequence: CASSLEAGAYNEQFF.

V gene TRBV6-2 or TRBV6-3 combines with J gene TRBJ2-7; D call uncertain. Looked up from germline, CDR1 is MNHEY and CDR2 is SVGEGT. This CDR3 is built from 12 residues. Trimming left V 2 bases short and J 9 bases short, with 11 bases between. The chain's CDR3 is CASSYAEGGQYF. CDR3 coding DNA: TGTGCCAGCAGTTACGCGGAAGGCGGGCAGTACTTC.

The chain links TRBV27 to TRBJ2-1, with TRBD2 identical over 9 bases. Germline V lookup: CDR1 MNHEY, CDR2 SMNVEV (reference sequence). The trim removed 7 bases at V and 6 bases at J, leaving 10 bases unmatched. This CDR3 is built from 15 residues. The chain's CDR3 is CASTSPSGGSNEQFF. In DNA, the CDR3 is TGTGCCAGCACGTCCCCCAGCGGGGGGAGCAATGAGCAGTTCTTC.

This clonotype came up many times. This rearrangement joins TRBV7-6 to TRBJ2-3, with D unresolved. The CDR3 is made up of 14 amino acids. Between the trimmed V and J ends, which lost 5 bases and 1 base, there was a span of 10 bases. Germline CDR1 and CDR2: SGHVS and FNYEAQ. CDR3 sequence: CASSPTPGTDTQYF. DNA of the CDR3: TGTGCCAGCAGCCCTACTCCGGGCACAGATACGCAGTATTTT.

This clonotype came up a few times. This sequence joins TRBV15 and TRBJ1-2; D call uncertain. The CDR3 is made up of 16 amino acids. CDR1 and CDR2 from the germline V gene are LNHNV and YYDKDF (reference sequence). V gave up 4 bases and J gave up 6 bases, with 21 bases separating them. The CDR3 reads CATSKWETRLKDGYTF. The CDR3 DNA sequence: TGTGCCACCAGCAAGTGGGAGACGAGGCTGAAGGATGGCTACACCTTC.

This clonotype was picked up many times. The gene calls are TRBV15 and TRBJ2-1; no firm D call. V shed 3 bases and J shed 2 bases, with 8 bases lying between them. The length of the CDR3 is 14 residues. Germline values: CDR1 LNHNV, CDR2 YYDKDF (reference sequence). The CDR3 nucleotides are TGTGCCACCAGCAGCTATAAACCCTACAATGAGCAGTTCTTC. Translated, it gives CATSSYKPYNEQFF. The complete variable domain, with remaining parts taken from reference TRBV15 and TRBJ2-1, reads DAMVIQNPRYQVTQFGKPVTLSCSQTLNHNVMYWYQQKSSQAPKLLFHYYDKDFNNEADTPDNFQSRRPNTSFCFLDIRSPGLGDTAMYLCATSSYKPYNEQFFGPGTRLTVL.

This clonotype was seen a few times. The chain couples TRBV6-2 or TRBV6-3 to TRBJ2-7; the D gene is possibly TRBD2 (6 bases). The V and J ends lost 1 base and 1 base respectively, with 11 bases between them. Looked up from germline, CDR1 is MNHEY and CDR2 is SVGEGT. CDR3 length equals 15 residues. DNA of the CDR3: TGTGCCAGCAGTTACTTCGGGGGACCGTCCTACGAGCAGTACTTC. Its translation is CASSYFGGPSYEQYF.